The clone carrying this TCR beta chain is categorized as large (0.1 to 1%). This sample is part of a study of circulating CD8 cells and anti-PD-1 response in melanoma. Four subsets defined by PD-1 and/or TIGIT were sorted from live CD3+CD8+TCRalphabeta+ cells. Using 15 ng of total RNA, TCR libraries were made with the QIAseq Immune Repertoire TCR panel. TCRdb analysed the reads with MiXCR anew, one entry per CDR3 protein. This table has about 440 distinct CDR3 sequences, more than 6% appearing once. Sequenced material: CD8+ T cells from PBMCs, taken at baseline or after one month of anti-PD-1 therapy (not recorded which). This receptor was identified in a human donor with melanoma.

CDR3 sequence: CSATDWSSYNEQFF. The CDR3 region has the DNA TGCAGTGCTACCGACTGGAGCTCCTACAATGAGCAGTTCTTC. The rearrangement links TRBV20-1 to TRBJ2-1; D ambiguous. CDR3 size: 14 residues. Germline V CDR1 and CDR2: DFQATT, SNEGSKA (reference sequence). The V end lost 4 bases, the J end lost 0 bases, and 10 bases lay between the germline ends.